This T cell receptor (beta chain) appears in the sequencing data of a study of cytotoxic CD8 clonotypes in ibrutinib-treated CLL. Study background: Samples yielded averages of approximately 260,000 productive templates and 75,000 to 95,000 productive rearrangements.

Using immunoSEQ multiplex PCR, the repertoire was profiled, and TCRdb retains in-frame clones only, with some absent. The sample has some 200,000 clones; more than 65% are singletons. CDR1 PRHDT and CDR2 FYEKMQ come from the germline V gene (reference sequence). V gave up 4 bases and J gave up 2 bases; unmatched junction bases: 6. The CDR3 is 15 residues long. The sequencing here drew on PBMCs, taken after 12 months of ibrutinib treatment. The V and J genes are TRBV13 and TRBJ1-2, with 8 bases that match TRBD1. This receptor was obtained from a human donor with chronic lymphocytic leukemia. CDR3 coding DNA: TGTGCCAGCAGCTCCGGACAGGGCGCCAACTATGGCTACACCTTC. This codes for CASSSGQGANYGYTF.